This T cell receptor (beta chain) was obtained from a study of Ad26.COV2.S vaccination and SARS-CoV-2 variants. Across the study: Recipients of Ad26.COV2.S got it intramuscularly, once or twice 56 days apart.

Broader study findings: Those who received the vaccine showed greater spike-specific TCR breadth than those given placebo.

Sample treatment: around 19 received Ad26.COV2.S at low or high dose, single or two shots; about 5 received placebo; per-sample allocation not given. All samples were drawn on day 63, counting from the first vaccine or placebo injection. Germline lookup yields CDR1 KGHSH and CDR2 LQKENI. This CDR3 comprises 14 residues. Trimming cost V 5 bases and J 5 bases, with 16 bases left between them. This clone showed up just a few times. The antigen is not known. Sequenced by immunoSEQ multiplex PCR; TCRdb stores in-frame clones only, minus some. The data hold 450,000 to 550,000 clones, with approximately 90% observed a single time.

This chain uses TRBV18 with TRBJ2-7, with D hard to call. The receptor comes from a person aged 18-60 years who received the Ad26.COV2.S COVID-19 vaccine or a placebo. The input for sequencing was peripheral blood, taken in a trial of Ad26.COV2.S vaccine versus placebo. The DNA of the CDR3 is TGTGCCAGCTCAGCCAGGCCGGATGGCAACGAGCAGTACTTC. Protein product: CASSARPDGNEQYF.